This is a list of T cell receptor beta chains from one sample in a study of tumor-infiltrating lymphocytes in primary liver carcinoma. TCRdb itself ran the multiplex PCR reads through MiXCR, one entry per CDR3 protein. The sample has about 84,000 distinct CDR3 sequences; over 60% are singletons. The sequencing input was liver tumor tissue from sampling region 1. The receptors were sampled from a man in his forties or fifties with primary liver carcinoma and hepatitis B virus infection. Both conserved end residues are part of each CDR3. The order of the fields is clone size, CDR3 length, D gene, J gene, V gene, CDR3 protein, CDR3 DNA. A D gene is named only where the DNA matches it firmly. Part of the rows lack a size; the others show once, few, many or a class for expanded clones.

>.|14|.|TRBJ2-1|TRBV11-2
CASGSAAGGNEQFF
TGTGCCAGCGGTTCCGCAGCAGGCGGTAATGAGCAGTTCTTC
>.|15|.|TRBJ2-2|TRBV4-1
CASSQEGANPGELFF
TGCGCCAGCAGCCAAGAAGGAGCCAACCCCGGGGAGCTGTTTTTT
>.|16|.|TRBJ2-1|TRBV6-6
CASSSRASLRDNELFF
TGTGCCAGCAGTTCCCGCGCTAGTTTGAGAGACAATGAGCTGTTCTTC
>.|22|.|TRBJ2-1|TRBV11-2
CASSISYWGPVKQVRSYNEQFF
TGTGCCAGCAGTATCTCCTACTGGGGTCCCGTGAAACAGGTTCGCTCCTACAATGAGCAGTTCTTC
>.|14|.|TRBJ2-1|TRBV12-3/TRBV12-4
CASSFSSLYNGQFF
TGTGCCAGCAGTTTCAGTTCACTCTACAATGGGCAGTTCTTC
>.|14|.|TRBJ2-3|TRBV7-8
CASSAIPGTDTQYF
TGTGCCAGCAGCGCAATACCAGGTACAGATACGCAGTATTTT
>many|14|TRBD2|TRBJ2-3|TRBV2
CASRMTSGTDTQYF
TGTGCCAGCAGAATGACTAGCGGCACAGATACGCAGTATTTT
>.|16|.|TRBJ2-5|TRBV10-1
CASSESLGRFQETQYF
TGCGCCAGCAGTGAGTCCCTCGGCAGATTCCAAGAGACCCAGTACTTC
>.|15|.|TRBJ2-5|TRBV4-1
CLSSQELGKGETQYF
TGCCTCAGCAGCCAAGAATTGGGCAAGGGAGAGACCCAGTACTTC
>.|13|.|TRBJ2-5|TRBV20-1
CSAPSEGGETQYF
TGCAGTGCCCCGAGCGAGGGGGGGGAGACCCAGTACTTC
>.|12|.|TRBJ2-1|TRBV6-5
CTSSYSNKEQFF
TGTACCAGCAGTTACTCGAATAAGGAGCAGTTCTTC
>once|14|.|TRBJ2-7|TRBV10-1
CANNTVAVAYEQYF
TGTGCCAACAATACGGTAGCGGTTGCCTACGAGCAGTACTTC
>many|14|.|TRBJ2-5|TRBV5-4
CASSSTVPQETQYF
TGTGCCAGCAGCTCTACAGTCCCCCAAGAGACCCAGTACTTC
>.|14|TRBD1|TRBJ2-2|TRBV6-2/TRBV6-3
CNSIAGTGTGELFF
TGTAACAGCATAGCCGGGACAGGGACCGGGGAGCTGTTTTTT
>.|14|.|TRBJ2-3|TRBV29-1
CSVEANSGADTQYF
TGCAGCGTGGAAGCGAATTCCGGCGCAGATACGCAGTATTTT
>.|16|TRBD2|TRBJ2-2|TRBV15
CATSSETSANTGELFF
TGTGCCACCAGCAGCGAGACTAGCGCGAACACCGGGGAGCTGTTTTTT
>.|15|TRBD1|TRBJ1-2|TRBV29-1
CSVAGAGGAAYGYTF
TGTAGCGTAGCCGGGGCAGGGGGCGCTGCCTATGGCTACACCTTC
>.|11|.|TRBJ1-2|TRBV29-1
CNVGQHYGYTF
TGCAACGTTGGACAGCACTATGGTTACACCTTC
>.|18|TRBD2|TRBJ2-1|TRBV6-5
CASSWDRGTSWRAHEQFF
TGTGCCAGCTCGTGGGATAGGGGGACTAGCTGGAGGGCGCATGAGCAGTTCTTC
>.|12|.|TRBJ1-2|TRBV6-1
CASSELAFDYTF
TGTGCCAGCAGTGAACTTGCTTTTGACTACACCTTC
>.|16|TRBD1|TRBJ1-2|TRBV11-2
CAGSYQDRGTYYGYTF
TGTGCCGGCAGCTATCAGGACAGGGGGACATACTATGGCTACACCTTC
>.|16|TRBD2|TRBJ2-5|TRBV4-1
CASSLSSGKAGETLYF
TGCGCCAGCAGCCTCTCTAGCGGGAAGGCCGGAGAGACCCTGTACTTC
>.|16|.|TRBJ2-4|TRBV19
CASSIDRWGPENIQYF
TGTGCCAGTAGTATAGATCGATGGGGGCCCGAAAACATTCAGTACTTC
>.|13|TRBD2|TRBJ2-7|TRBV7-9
CASRLKTSDEQYF
TGTGCCAGCAGATTAAAAACTAGCGACGAGCAGTACTTC
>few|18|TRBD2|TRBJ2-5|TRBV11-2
CASSLRPGLAAYQETHYF
TGTGCTAGCAGCTTACGTCCTGGACTAGCGGCGTACCAAGAGACACACTACTTC
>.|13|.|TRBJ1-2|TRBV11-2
CVSSLEGNCGYTF
TGTGTCAGCAGCTTAGAGGGAAACTGTGGCTACACCTTC
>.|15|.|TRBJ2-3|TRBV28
CASNFRGYSTDTQYF
TGTGCCAGCAATTTTCGGGGATATAGCACAGATACGCAGTATTTT
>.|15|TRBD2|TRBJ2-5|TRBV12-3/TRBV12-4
CASSRRGGGKETQYF
TGTGCCAGCAGCCGGAGGGGCGGGGGGAAGGAGACCCAGTACTTC
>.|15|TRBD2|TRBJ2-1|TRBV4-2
CASSQSGRGYNEQLF
TGTGCCAGCAGCCAAAGCGGGAGGGGGTACAATGAGCAGTTGTTC
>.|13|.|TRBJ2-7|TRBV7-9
CAGTLGEQYEHYF
TGTGCCGGAACTTTGGGAGAGCAGTACGAGCACTACTTC
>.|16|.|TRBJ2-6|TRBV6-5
CASSAGNRSGANILTF
TGTGCCAGCAGTGCAGGGAACAGATCCGGGGCCAACATACTGACTTTC
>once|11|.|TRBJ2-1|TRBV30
CAWRGIEEQFF
TGTGCCTGGAGGGGTATTGAGGAACAGTTCTTC
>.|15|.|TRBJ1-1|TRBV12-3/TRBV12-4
CVSSKVDSLNTEAFF
TGTGTCAGCAGTAAAGTGGACAGTCTTAACACTGAAGCTTTCTTT
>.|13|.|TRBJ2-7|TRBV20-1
CSALRDNCYEQYF
TGCAGTGCCCTGAGGGACAACTGCTACGAGCAGTACTTC
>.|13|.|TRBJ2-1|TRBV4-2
CPSSQGREYEQFF
TGTCCCAGCAGCCAAGGGCGAGAGTATGAGCAGTTCTTC
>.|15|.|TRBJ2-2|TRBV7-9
CANSVGQGRAGELFF
TGTGCCAACAGCGTGGGACAAGGTCGGGCCGGGGAGCTGTTTTTT
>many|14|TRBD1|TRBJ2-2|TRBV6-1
CASKTGSDTGELFF
TGTGCCAGCAAGACAGGGAGCGACACCGGGGAGCTGTTTTTT
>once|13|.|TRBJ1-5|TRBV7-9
CVSSNTEIQPQHF
TGTGTCAGCAGCAATACGGAGATCCAGCCCCAGCATTTT
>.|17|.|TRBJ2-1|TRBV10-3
CAISEGVVALSYNEQFF
TGTGCCATCAGCGAGGGCGTAGTGGCCCTTTCCTACAATGAGCAGTTCTTC
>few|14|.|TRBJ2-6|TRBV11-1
CASSFPSGANVLTF
TGTGCCAGCAGCTTTCCGTCTGGGGCCAACGTCCTGACTTTC
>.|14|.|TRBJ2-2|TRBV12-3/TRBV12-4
CVSSFGAYTGELFF
TGTGTCAGCAGTTTTGGAGCGTACACCGGGGAGCTGTTTTTT
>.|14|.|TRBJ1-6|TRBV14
CPSSQWGGNSPLHF
TGTCCCAGCAGCCAGTGGGGGGGTAATTCGCCCCTCCACTTT
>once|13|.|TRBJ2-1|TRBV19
CASMGRRNNEQFF
TGTGCCAGTATGGGGAGAAGGAACAATGAGCAGTTCTTC
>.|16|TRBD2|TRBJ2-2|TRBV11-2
CAGSLVSLAGIGELFF
TGCGCCGGCAGCTTAGTGTCGCTAGCGGGAATCGGGGAGCTGTTTTTT
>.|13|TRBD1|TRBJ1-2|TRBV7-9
CAGSPTGIYGYTF
TGTGCCGGCAGCCCGACAGGGATTTACGGCTACACCTTC
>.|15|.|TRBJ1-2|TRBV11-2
CASSYNMGQGYGYTF
TGTGCCAGCAGCTACAATATGGGCCAAGGATATGGATACACCTTC
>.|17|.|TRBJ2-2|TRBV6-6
CVSSYPGGGGTTGELFF
TGTGTCAGCAGTTACCCCGGCGGTGGGGGGACGACCGGGGAGCTGTTTTTT
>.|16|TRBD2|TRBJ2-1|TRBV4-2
CASSVTGTSGDNKQFF
TGTGCAAGTAGCGTAACCGGGACTAGCGGGGACAATAAGCAGTTCTTC
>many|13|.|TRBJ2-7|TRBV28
CASSFTVSYEQYF
TGTGCCAGCAGTTTTACAGTATCCTACGAGCAGTACTTC
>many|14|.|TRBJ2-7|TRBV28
CASSLQAGAYEQYF
TGTGCCAGCAGTCTACAAGCGGGTGCCTACGAGCAGTACTTC
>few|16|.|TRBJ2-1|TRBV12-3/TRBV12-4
CASSLRSLGRTNEQFF
TGTGCCAGCAGTCTCCGGAGCCTGGGAAGGACCAATGAGCAGTTCTTC
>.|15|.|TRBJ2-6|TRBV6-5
CASTNCRSGTNVLTF
TGTGCCAGCACCAACTGTCGCTCTGGGACCAACGTCCTGACTTTC
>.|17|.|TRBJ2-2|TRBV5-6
CASSLAGSAWNTEDLFF
TGTGCCAGCAGCTTGGCCGGCAGCGCATGGAACACCGAGGACCTGTTTTTT
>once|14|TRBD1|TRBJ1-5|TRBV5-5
CANSWGTGGQPKHF
TGTGCCAACAGCTGGGGGACAGGGGGGCAGCCCAAGCATTTT
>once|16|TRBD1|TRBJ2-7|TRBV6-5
CASSYTRDRGLGEHYF
TGTGCCAGCAGTTACACTAGGGACAGGGGCCTAGGGGAGCACTACTTC
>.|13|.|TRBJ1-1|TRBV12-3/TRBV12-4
CASSRGRTAEAFF
TGTGCCAGTAGTCGGGGAAGGACAGCTGAAGCTTTCTTT
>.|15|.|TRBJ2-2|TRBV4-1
CSSSLETGNTGELFF
TGCTCCAGCAGCTTGGAAACGGGTAACACCGGGGAGTTGTTTTTT
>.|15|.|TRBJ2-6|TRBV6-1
CVSSLGGGGANVLTF
TGTGTCAGCAGTCTCGGTGGTGGGGGGGCCAACGTCCTGACTTTC
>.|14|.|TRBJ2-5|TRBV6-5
CASSYGRYQETHYF
TGTGCCAGCAGTTACGGCAGATACCAAGAGACTCACTACTTC
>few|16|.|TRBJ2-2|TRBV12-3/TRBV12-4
CASSLYPGTNTGELFF
TGTGCCAGCAGTCTATACCCAGGGACCAACACCGGGGAGCTGTTTTTT